This record concerns one T cell receptor beta chain sequence. The antigen remains unidentified. Sequence at one end of the junction differs from germline and may be a read error. These data belong to a study of chemoradiotherapy in HPV16-positive cancers. Study-level results: Only a couple of HPV16-positive patients supplied the functional HPV-specificity definition. Candidate HPV-specific clones and E7-related TCR motifs grew in tumor during treatment.

Sequenced by immunoSEQ multiplex PCR; TCRdb stores in-frame clones only, minus some. The sample includes about 32,000 clones, approximately 89% seen only once; the top ten take 4.8%. CDR3 length: 15 amino acids. The V gene's germline CDR1 is MNHNS and CDR2 SASEGT. The chain carries TRBV6-1 and TRBJ2-2; 7 bases agree with TRBD1. The receptor comes from a human donor with HPV-associated anogenital cancer. The sample in question was blood, obtained from a patient who underwent chemoradiotherapy. The CDR3 loop reads CASSEGQDRIGELFF. The CDR3 DNA reads as TGTGCCAGCAGCGAAGGACAGGACCGGATCGGGGAGCTGTTTTTT.